The T cell receptor beta chain described here comes from a study of vaccination and CD4 T cells after COVID-19 (dated by TCRdb to 2021 to 2024). Background for the entire study: Six males and four females were included in the convalescent cohort, with two Hispanic individuals, seven Caucasians, two Asians and one multiracial person represented. In control cultures, a CEFX viral epitope pool was used as positive control, an HIV-1 Nef peptide pool was used as negative control, or no peptide was added. Post-vaccine blood samples were taken a median of roughly 75 days after the second vaccine dose, with a range of about 13 to 250 days. Each participant got two doses of either the Pfizer-BioNTech BNT162b2 vaccine (n=8) or the Moderna mRNA-1273 vaccine (n=2). In some eleven COVID-19 convalescent patients and a handful of infection-naive healthy vaccine recipients, researchers compared the spike-specific CD4+ TCR repertoire from before mRNA vaccination with the repertoire from after. Post-COVID blood samples were collected from convalescent patients a median of about 92 days after diagnosis, with a range of about 30 to 170 days. Culture stimuli were overlapping spike peptide pools from SARS-CoV-2 and from the common cold coronaviruses HCoV-NL63, HCoV-OC43 and HCoV-229E.

The library relied on PCR. DNA from cultured CD4+ T cells underwent TCR sequencing with the Oncomine TCR Beta short-read assay at the Johns Hopkins FTIC core. The QIAamp micro DNA kit was used to extract genomic DNA from the cultured CD4+ T cells. The Oncomine TCR Beta libraries from cultured CD4+ T cells were pooled using unique dual indexes and then sequenced on an Illumina iSeq 100. As for the original processing: Non-productive sequences were removed, and CDR3s that did not start with C, did not end with F or W, or were shorter than 7 amino acids were discarded. Antigen-specific clonotypes were identified with the MANAFEST web application by comparing peptide-stimulated wells with reference and other culture wells. For a clone to be called positive, the clone needed an FDR below 0.05, an odds ratio above 5, and a productive frequency above 0.1% in at least two of three replicate wells. Cross-reactive clonotypes were defined as significantly expanded in both SARS-CoV-2 spike wells and at least one common cold coronavirus spike condition. Similarity between CDR3 sequences was evaluated in R version 3.6.1 using Levenshtein distances (stringdist) and unrooted phylogenetic trees (ape). TCRdb reprocessing: public reads trimmed at Q25 with fastp, clones called with MiXCR, in-frame beta chains kept. For every CDR3 protein sequence, its rows merge into one entry that carries the most common genes and DNA. TCRdb's processing, not the authors', yielded these V and J calls. Counted in this sample were about 20,000 distinct CDR3 sequences; around 40% of them appeared once. The ten largest clones add up to about 29% of the sample.

There are 15 amino acids in the CDR3, from cysteine to phenylalanine inclusive. The CDR3 DNA has 45 bases and is translated from base 1. Relative to germline, V is 2 bases shorter and J is 4 bases shorter, with 12 bases between their ends. For CDR1 and CDR2, the germline V gene lists MGHDK and SYGVNS. The investigation overall reported the following: Of the vaccine-specific clones found in convalescent patients, nearly all (304 of 307) were mono-reactive for SARS-CoV-2 spike instead of being cross-reactive with common cold coronaviruses. Among the post-vaccine SARS-CoV-2-reactive clones in convalescent patients, a median about 87% showed up only after vaccination, which suggests vaccine-specific priming. An increase in the median number of SARS-CoV-2-reactive clonotypes from more than 20 after infection to some 40 after vaccination was observed, but the change was not found to be significant. Only a relatively small number of convalescent patients were included in the study, and early timepoints following natural infection were not analyzed.

Notes on this clonotype: The specificity of this receptor is unknown. One base away there is no much larger clone; base qualities are not given.

In the paper's terms, the treatment or condition label means: approximately 9-day PBMC culture with coronavirus spike peptide pools or control peptides (ViraFEST assay). To expand antigen-specific T cells with peptide pools and then pick out the expanded clonotypes through TCR sequencing, the study relied on the ViraFEST assay. Healthy vaccine recipients had no prior SARS-CoV-2 infection, confirmed by negative nucleocapsid antibody tests before and after vaccination. PBMCs were cultured at under 2.5 million per well in IMDM supplemented with about 5.5% human AB serum and around 10 IU/ml IL-2, with roughly 10 ug/ml peptide pools added. Half of the culture medium was replaced with fresh IL-2-containing medium on days 3 and 7. After around 10 days of culture, CD4+ T cells were isolated by negative selection using the EasySep CD4+ T cell isolation kit. Ficoll-Paque Plus gradient centrifugation was used to isolate PBMCs from whole blood, and the isolated PBMCs were then either used fresh or cryopreserved at -140C. Culture conditions were generally each tested in triplicate wells.

The V and J segments used are TRBV25-1 and TRBJ2-1, with the D gene call left open. Sequences were derived from CD4+ T cells from blood, cultured in vitro, sampled before SARS-CoV-2 vaccination. This clonotype was obtained from a human donor who received a COVID-19 vaccine. The CDR3 in this case is CASSEVGLVYNEQFF. The sequenced DNA: TGTGCCAGCAGTGAAGTAGGGCTAGTGTACAATGAGCAGTTCTTC.